Only a few counts were recorded for the clone carrying this T cell receptor (beta chain). The antigen is undetermined. The CDR3 spans 15 residues. Germline V gene sequence: CDR1 MRHNA, CDR2 SNTAGT. V dropped 7 bases and J dropped 0 bases, with 10 bases sitting between them. The data belong to a study of cytomegalovirus exposure and HLA in healthy donors. Study-level points and caveats: A later analysis associated 16,951 TCR beta sequences with HLA alleles at a 0.05 false discovery rate. Prior analysis indicated that the majority of TCR beta V segments exhibited productivity approximately 87% or approximately 30% of the time. The study recorded some 160 TCR beta chains that were cytomegalovirus-associated.

PCR used 60 Vbeta primers and 13 Jbeta primers. Per the authors' pipeline: In a later analysis, 8.5 million to 14 million of around 75 million unique beta chains occurred in at least two donors. Only in-frame clones appear in the TCRdb table, and some are missing; sequencing was by immunoSEQ multiplex PCR. For V, J and clone size, that table is used; D and trimming come from the DNA. Of some 45,000 clones in the sample, around 74% are singletons; the top ten hold 6.3%. The chain uses TRBV6-4 and TRBJ2-6; possibly TRBD1 for D (5 bases). Material: PBMCs. The sequence came from a man aged 25 to 40 in good health and CMV-seronegative. This CDR3 reads CASTTDSSGANVLTF. In nucleotides, the CDR3 is TGTGCCAGCACCACCGACAGCTCTGGGGCCAACGTCCTGACTTTC.